Presented here are 9 T cell receptor beta chains from one specimen sequenced in a study of blood T cells in healthy people across ages (dated by TCRdb to between 2014 and 2017). Library preparation employed 5' RACE. The instrument was an Illumina HiSeq 2500. The second PCR ran for about 7 to 11 cycles and used a J-beta primer mix along with a sample-barcoded 5' primer. TCRdb took the public reads, trimmed them with fastp at Q25, ran MiXCR for clone calling and kept in-frame beta chains. Each entry merges the rows of one CDR3 protein and shows their most common DNA and genes. For this sample there are fewer than 800,000 distinct CDR3 sequences; about 34% appear just once. The top ten constitute about 16% of the sample. Material: blood. All receptors come from a woman over 75 in good health. Donor details come from another sample of the same person, matched by shared clones.

The sample holds many counts of this clonotype. The CDR3 region is CASSFGQGGYTF. The CDR3 nucleotides read TGTGCCAGCAGTTTTGGGCAGGGCGGCTACACCTTC. The V call is TRBV12-3 or TRBV12-4, the J call TRBJ1-2, with D possibly TRBD1 on 5 matching bases. CDR3 length: 12 amino acids. V lost 3 bases, J lost 8 bases, and 10 bases lay in between.

The V and J genes are TRBV7-9 and TRBJ2-5; 9 positions match TRBD2. There are 16 residues in the CDR3. CDR1 is SEHNR and CDR2 is FQNEAQ in the germline V gene (reference sequence). V trimming: 3 bases; J trimming: 11 bases; junction bases outside the gene matches: 16. The CDR3 region has the DNA TGTGCCAGCAGCTTTTTTGCGGGGGGGTACTACAATGAGCAGTACTTC. Amino acid sequence: CASSFFAGGYYNEQYF.

The CDR3 nucleotides are TGCGCCAGCTTGGCGGGGGGCTCCTACAATGAGCAGTTCTTC. This sequence encodes CASLAGGSYNEQFF. V and J are TRBV5-1 and TRBJ2-1, with TRBD2 matching over 8 bases. Per germline, CDR1 SGHRS and CDR2 YFSETQ. CDR3 length equals 14 residues. With 7 bases clipped from V and 0 bases from J, the junction kept 3 bases outside the gene matches.

This clonotype was seen only a few times. The CDR3 here is CASIFERGRTEAFF. CDR3 coding DNA: TGTGCCAGCATTTTTGAGAGGGGTAGGACTGAAGCTTTCTTT. This chain joins TRBV2 and TRBJ1-1; D perhaps matches TRBD1 (5 bases). CDR3 size: 14 residues. Trimming removed 7 bases from V and 5 bases from J, with 17 bases in between. Germline-derived CDR1 and CDR2 are SNHLY and FYNNEI.

For this clonotype: One end of the junction is discordant with germline, which a read error may explain. The chain employs TRBV7-2 and TRBJ2-1; the match to TRBD2 covers 7 bases. The germline V gene has CDR1 SGHTA and CDR2 FQGNSA. This CDR3 is 18 amino acids long. The CDR3 DNA sequence: TGTGCCAGCAGCTTAAAGCGGCAAGGACTAGGACCCTACAATGGGCAGTTCTTC. Amino acids: CASSLKRQGLGPYNGQFF.

This chain links TRBV20-1 with TRBJ1-1; D perhaps matches TRBD1 (5 bases). The germline CDR1 and CDR2 sequences are DFQATT and SNEGSKA (reference sequence). With 0 bases removed from V and 3 bases from J, the gap between germline ends came to 14 bases. CDR3 length: 15 residues. CDR3 DNA: TGCAGTGCTAGAGATCCCCGCGAGGGGTACACTGAAGCTTTCTTT. Amino acid sequence: CSARDPREGYTEAFF.

This clonotype has a count of ten or more. The chain is built from TRBV7-9 and TRBJ1-2; 7 bases are a match to TRBD1. The junction had 6 bases not matched to a gene; V was cut back by 6 bases and J by 2 bases. Germline values: CDR1 SEHNR, CDR2 FQNEAQ (reference sequence). The CDR3 spans 14 residues. The CDR3 loop is CASSNEDRNYGYTF. In DNA, the CDR3 is TGTGCCAGCAGTAATGAGGACAGGAACTATGGCTACACCTTC. The whole variable domain, remainder taken from reference TRBV7-9 and TRBJ1-2, is DTGVSQNPRHKITKRGQNVTFRCDPISEHNRLYWYRQTLGQGPEFLTYFQNEAQLEKSRLLSDRFSAERPKGSFSTLEIQRTEQGDSAMYLCASSNEDRNYGYTFGSGTRLTVV.

In regard to this clonotype: A read error may be the cause here, since a much bigger clone is one base away. The CDR3, as DNA: TGTGCCAGCAGCGTATATGGTGAAAGACTGTTTTTT. It specifies CASSVYGERLFF. The rearrangement joins TRBV9 to TRBJ1-4, with D uncertain. This CDR3 comprises 12 residues. CDR1 is SGDLS and CDR2 is YYNGEE in the germline V gene.

This clonotype was seen at least ten times. The V and J genes are TRBV4-1 and TRBJ2-2; D is perhaps TRBD1 (5 bases). Germline loops: CDR1 MGHRA, CDR2 YSYEKL. The CDR3 contains 14 residues. The V end lost 3 bases, the J end lost 4 bases, and 9 bases lay between the germline ends. The CDR3 sequence is CASSQARATGELFF. The CDR3 bases are TGCGCCAGCAGCCAGGCCAGGGCCACCGGGGAGCTGTTTTTT.